This is a list of T cell receptor beta chains from one sample in a study of prognosis after radiotherapy for stage I lung cancer. TCRdb redid the calling of the multiplex PCR reads with MiXCR, one entry per CDR3 protein. The repertoire holds 20,000 or so distinct CDR3 sequences, with approximately 26% as singletons. The source material was PBMCs, sampled before or after stereotactic body radiation therapy (not recorded which). Receptor source: a donor aged 50 or older with non-small cell lung cancer. Both conserved end residues are part of each CDR3. D genes are given only for firm matches. Clone size appears in some rows only: once, few, many, or a class for an expanded clone.

J gene	V gene	D gene	clone size	CDR3 protein	CDR3 DNA
TRBJ2-1	TRBV20-1	.	.	CSARGGTNEQFF	TGCAGTGCTAGGGGGGGCACCAATGAGCAGTTCTTC
TRBJ1-5	TRBV20-1	.	hyperexpanded	CSARDLVGQPQHF	TGCAGTGCTAGAGATCTCGTTGGGCAGCCCCAGCATTTT
TRBJ2-3	TRBV28	.	many	CASSPSALRDTQYF	TGTGCCAGCAGTCCTAGCGCTCTACGGGATACGCAGTATTTT
TRBJ2-2	TRBV5-6	.	many	CASSLNLPAGELFF	TGTGCCAGCAGCTTGAATCTACCTGCCGGGGAGCTGTTTTTT
TRBJ2-3	TRBV6-2/TRBV6-3	TRBD1	many	CASSSGQGLGTDTQYF	TGTGCCAGCAGTTCCGGACAGGGGCTGGGCACAGATACGCAGTATTTT
TRBJ1-5	TRBV6-1	.	many	CASSEPGRPKQEPQHF	TGTGCCAGCAGTGAACCGGGAAGGCCAAAGCAGGAGCCCCAGCATTTT
TRBJ1-1	TRBV6-4	.	.	CDSSYDGNTEAFF	TGTGACAGCAGTTACGATGGGAACACTGAAGCTTTCTTT
TRBJ1-5	TRBV19	.	.	CASSIDNPTNFGQPKHF	TGTGCCAGTAGTATAGACAACCCGACCAATTTCGGACAGCCAAAGCATTTT
TRBJ2-7	TRBV20-1	TRBD2	many	CSATHPASGILEQYF	TGCAGTGCCACACACCCGGCTAGCGGGATCTTGGAGCAGTACTTC
TRBJ1-2	TRBV6-2/TRBV6-3	TRBD1	many	CATRTGGMIGYTF	TGTGCCACCCGGACAGGGGGGATGATTGGCTACACCTTC
TRBJ2-1	TRBV6-1	.	many	CATRTGVNEQFF	TGTGCGACCCGGACGGGAGTAAATGAGCAGTTCTTC
TRBJ2-5	TRBV7-2	.	many	CASSLAGLWGTQETQYF	TGTGCCAGCAGCTTAGCAGGGTTATGGGGCACGCAAGAGACCCAGTACTTC
TRBJ1-5	TRBV18	TRBD1	many	CASSALQGRQPQHF	TGTGCCAGCTCAGCCTTACAGGGGCGTCAGCCCCAGCATTTT